The 26 T cell receptor beta chains below come from one sample, sequenced in a study of blood T cells in healthy people across ages. Primers used in a second PCR of roughly 6 to 11 cycles were a sample-barcoded 5' primer and a J-beta primer mix. TCRdb passed the 5' RACE reads through MiXCR, listing each CDR3 protein once. The sample has more than 1 million distinct CDR3 sequences; around 45% are singletons. Sequenced: blood. These receptors all come from a woman aged 55-70 years in good health.

In this sample, this clonotype turned up a few times. This CDR3 reads CASSRSGGYGYTF. The CDR3, as DNA: TGTGCCAGCAGCAGGAGTGGGGGCTACGGCTACACCTTC. V gene TRBV28 combines with J gene TRBJ1-2; D is possibly TRBD1 (6 bases). The V end was cut by 6 bases, the J end by 8 bases, with 16 bases between. The germline V gene encodes CDR1 MDHEN and CDR2 SYDVKM. The length of the CDR3 is 13 residues.

The genes are TRBV29-1 and TRBJ2-1; D is unclear. Near its end, the DNA agrees better with TRBJ2-7, so the J call may be wrong. Germline V gene lookup returns CDR1 SQVTM and CDR2 ANQGSEA. CDR3 length: 13 amino acids. CDR3 region: CSAMDGPYNEQYF. The DNA of the CDR3 is TGCAGCGCTATGGACGGTCCCTACAATGAGCAGTACTTC.

This clonotype has only one observation. The V and J genes are TRBV3-1 and TRBJ2-5; 8 positions match TRBD2. The J segment lost 11 bases and the V segment lost 1 base, leaving 12 bases of the junction unmatched. Germline CDR1 LGHDT, CDR2 YNNKEL (reference sequence). This CDR3 spans 15 amino acids. The CDR3 loop is CASSQGKAGVCVQYF. CDR3 DNA: TGTGCCAGCAGCCAAGGGAAAGCGGGAGTCTGCGTGCAGTACTTC.

This clonotype has at least ten counts. V gene TRBV5-1 combines with J gene TRBJ1-6; D might be TRBD1 (6 bases). V gave up 1 base and J gave up 5 bases, with 7 bases separating them. Germline loops: CDR1 SGHRS, CDR2 YFSETQ. The CDR3 totals 14 residues. The CDR3 loop is CASSLSGDNSPLHF. The CDR3 DNA sequence: TGCGCCAGCAGCTTGTCAGGGGATAATTCACCCCTCCACTTT.

The V gene is TRBV11-1, the J gene TRBJ2-3; 11 nucleotides match TRBD2. The J segment lost 5 bases and the V segment lost 3 bases, leaving 13 bases of the junction unmatched. The germline V gene has CDR1 SGHAT and CDR2 FQDESV (reference sequence). The CDR3 has 18 amino acids. The CDR3 bases are TGTGCCAGCAGCTTCAGACGGTCTACTAGCGGGAGCGGAGATACGCAGTATTTT. Its protein is CASSFRRSTSGSGDTQYF.

This clonotype was detected a few times. A read error is possible here, since a much larger clone lies one base away. The J gene is TRBJ2-5, the V gene TRBV2, with D possibly TRBD1 on 5 matching bases. This CDR3 contains 12 residues. The germline V gene has CDR1 SNHLY and CDR2 FYNNEI. The CDR3 nucleotides are TGTGCCAGCAGGGAAGGGGCAGAGACCCAGTACTTC. This translates into CASREGAETQYF.

This rearrangement joins TRBV9 to TRBJ2-2, with D possibly being TRBD1 or TRBD2 (5 bases each). The CDR3 is 15 amino acids. V was clipped by 4 bases and J by 3 bases, with 13 bases between them. The germline V gene encodes CDR1 SGDLS and CDR2 YYNGEE. CDR3 amino acids: CASSPRDGYTGELFF. CDR3 in DNA: TGTGCCAGCAGCCCCCGGGACGGCTACACCGGGGAGCTGTTTTTT.

This chain joins TRBV20-1 and TRBJ2-5; D unclear. The germline V and J ends were trimmed by 6 bases and 11 bases, with 19 bases remaining between them. The CDR3 is 12 residues long. CDR1 and CDR2 (germline): DFQATT, SNEGSKA (reference sequence). This CDR3 reads CSASRMPDGQYF. DNA of the CDR3: TGCAGTGCGTCCCGGATGCCGGACGGGCAGTACTTC.

About this clonotype: One junction end does not reproduce the germline sequence, and a read error may be involved. This rearrangement joins TRBV10-2 to TRBJ2-1; D remains unclear. Germline CDR1 and CDR2: WSHSY and SAAADI. The CDR3 is made up of 11 amino acids. The CDR3 region is CVSTEDNEQFF. The DNA for the CDR3 is TGCGTCAGCACTGAGGACAATGAGCAGTTCTTC.

V and J are TRBV11-2 and TRBJ2-5, with 9 bases identical to TRBD1. V gave up 6 bases and J gave up 2 bases; unmatched junction bases: 10. This CDR3 spans 16 amino acids. Germline V gene data show CDR1 as SGHAT and CDR2 as FQNNGV. CDR3 sequence (DNA): TGTGCCAGCAGACCCAGGGACAGGGCTTCGCAAGAGACCCAGTACTTC. This translates into CASRPRDRASQETQYF.

The chain joins TRBV5-6 to TRBJ1-2; D may be TRBD1 (5 bases). The CDR3 has 18 residues. Trimming took off 3 bases at V and 6 bases at J, with 27 bases between the two ends. Germline V gene sequence: CDR1 SGHDT, CDR2 YYEEEE. In DNA, the CDR3 is TGTGCCAGCAGCTCACCTGGGACCGCGTCTTCATCGGGGGATGGCTACACCTTC. Translated: CASSSPGTASSSGDGYTF.

As to this clonotype: Sequence at one end of the junction differs from germline and may be a read error. The rearrangement links TRBV29-1 to TRBJ2-5; D ambiguous. Germline V gives CDR1 SQVTM, CDR2 ANQGSEA. The CDR3 length is 13 residues. CDR3 region: CSGEEMVGTPGYF. The CDR3, as DNA: TGCAGCGGTGAAGAAATGGTCGGAACCCCGGGGTACTTC.

Remarks on this clonotype: A read error is possible here, since a much larger clone lies one base away. V gene TRBV5-1 combines with J gene TRBJ2-3; TRBD1 agrees at 8 bases. The CDR3 length is 15 residues. V lost 4 bases, J lost 6 bases, and 10 bases stayed unmatched. CDR1 is SGHRS and CDR2 is YFSETQ in the germline V gene. Here the CDR3 reads CASSRAGTGQDTQYF. CDR3 nucleotides: TGCGCCAGCAGCCGCGCCGGGACAGGCCAGGATACGCAGTATTTT.

The chain joins TRBV12-5 to TRBJ1-2; TRBD1 matches 9 bases. CDR3 length: 18 amino acids. The V gene's germline CDR1 is LGHNT and CDR2 FRNRAP. Trimming took 0 bases from V and 3 from J; bases not matched to a gene: 11. The CDR3 coding sequence is TGTGCTAGTGGTTTGGTACTCGGGACAGGGATAATGGACTATGGCTACACCTTC. This codes for CASGLVLGTGIMDYGYTF.

A few counts support this clonotype. The V call is TRBV7-2, the J call TRBJ2-1; D not certain. This CDR3 has 11 residues. V was cut by 1 base and J by 10 bases, with 5 bases left in between. In germline, CDR1 is SGHTA, CDR2 FQGNSA. The CDR3 here is CASSLVWEQFF. For the CDR3, the DNA is TGTGCCAGCAGCTTAGTGTGGGAGCAGTTCTTC.

This clonotype was seen just once. V and J are TRBV6-1 and TRBJ1-5; maybe TRBD1 (6 bases). Trimming pared 7 bases from V and 4 bases from J, leaving 14 bases between. Germline V lookup: CDR1 MNHNS, CDR2 SASEGT. CDR3 length: 14 amino acids. CDR3 nucleotide sequence: TGTGCCAGCAAGCTTACAGGGACAAATCAGCCCCAGCATTTT. It is translated as CASKLTGTNQPQHF.

This clonotype occurred many times. This chain joins TRBV12-3 or TRBV12-4 and TRBJ2-7, with 8 bases that match TRBD2. The trim removed 4 bases at V and 5 bases at J, leaving 7 bases unmatched. The CDR3 runs to 14 residues. The CDR3: CASSWGAGDDEQYF. CDR3 DNA: TGTGCCAGCAGTTGGGGAGCGGGAGACGACGAGCAGTACTTC.

This clonotype was observed many times. The chain employs TRBV29-1 and TRBJ2-5; TRBD1 agrees at 7 bases. The CDR3 loop spans 13 amino acids. The J segment lost 2 bases and the V segment lost 5 bases, leaving 5 bases of the junction unmatched. Germline V gene data show CDR1 as SQVTM and CDR2 as ANQGSEA. The CDR3 nucleotides read TGCAGCGTTTACAGGGGCGGTCAAGAGACCCAGTACTTC. Its protein product is CSVYRGGQETQYF. Full variable domain (missing parts from reference TRBV29-1 and TRBJ2-5): SAVISQKPSRDICQRGTSLTIQCQVDSQVTMMFWYRQQPGQSLTLIATANQGSEATYESGFVIDKFPISRPNLTFSTLTVSNMSPEDSSIYLCSVYRGGQETQYFGPGTRLLVL.

This clonotype was recorded once. The CDR3 here is CASSLGGRVKNTEAFF. The CDR3 region has the DNA TGTGCCAGCAGTTTAGGGGGCAGGGTGAAGAACACTGAAGCTTTCTTT. The rearrangement joins TRBV12-3 or TRBV12-4 to TRBJ1-1, with D possibly being TRBD1 (5 bases). Trimming took off 1 base at V and 1 base at J, with 13 bases between the two ends. The CDR3 is 16 residues long.

A few counts support this clonotype. The CDR3 sequence: CASSFSGTSDQQYF. Written as DNA, the CDR3 is TGCGCCAGCAGCTTCAGCGGGACTAGTGATCAGCAGTACTTC. The V gene is TRBV4-1, the J gene TRBJ2-7, with 8 nucleotides matching TRBD2. The trim removed 5 bases at V and 8 bases at J, leaving 11 bases unmatched. Germline CDR1 reads MGHRA; CDR2 reads YSYEKL. The CDR3 is made up of 14 amino acids.

This clonotype was observed a handful of times. This chain links TRBV5-1 with TRBJ2-5; 7 bases agree with TRBD2. J was trimmed by 5 bases and V by 4 bases; bases with no gene match: 8. CDR1 is SGHRS, CDR2 YFSETQ, per germline. This CDR3 spans 14 amino acids. The CDR3 spells CASSRREPPETQYF. CDR3 nucleotide sequence: TGCGCCAGCAGCAGGCGGGAGCCCCCGGAGACCCAGTACTTC. The full variable domain, rest sourced from reference TRBV5-1 and TRBJ2-5, is KAGVTQTPRYLIKTRGQQVTLSCSPISGHRSVSWYQQTPGQGLQFLFEYFSETQRNKGNFPGRFSGRQFSNSRSEMNVSTLELGDSALYLCASSRREPPETQYFGPGTRLLVL.

As DNA, the CDR3 is TGCAGTGTAGATAGGCTAGACCAAGAGACCCAGTACTTC. Translating gives CSVDRLDQETQYF. The gene calls are TRBV20-1 and TRBJ2-5; no clear D gene. Germline lookup yields CDR1 DFQATT and CDR2 SNEGSKA (reference sequence). The CDR3 has 13 amino acids. The V and J ends lost 7 bases and 0 bases respectively, with 12 bases between them.

This clonotype was picked up many times. The chain uses TRBV29-1 and TRBJ2-1, with unresolved D. Looked up from germline, CDR1 is SQVTM and CDR2 is ANQGSEA. CDR3 size: 12 residues. V was pared by 7 bases and J by 1 base, with 8 bases between. The CDR3 DNA reads TGCAGCGCGGCGAGTTCCTACAATGAGCAGTTCTTC. Its protein product is CSAASSYNEQFF.

In the case of this clonotype: Mismatch with germline at one junction end may stem from a read error. The CDR3 DNA reads TGTGCCGGCAGCCCGGGACAGTTGAGCTCCTACGAGCAGTACTTC. This encodes CAGSPGQLSSYEQYF. The V and J genes are TRBV3-1 and TRBJ2-7; 7 bases match TRBD1. CDR1 is LGHDT, CDR2 YNNKEL, per germline (reference sequence). The CDR3 totals 15 residues.

The chain employs TRBV27 and TRBJ2-7; D assignment may be TRBD1 or TRBD2 (5 bases each). V was clipped by 6 bases and J by 2 bases, with 17 bases between them. Germline CDR1 is MNHEY and CDR2 is SMNVEV (reference sequence). CDR3 length equals 15 residues. The CDR3: CASRSDSSGTYEQYF. DNA of the CDR3: TGTGCCAGCAGAAGCGACAGCTCCGGGACCTACGAGCAGTACTTC.

A few counts support this clonotype. J is TRBJ2-7 and V is TRBV29-1; the D gene is possibly TRBD1 (7 bases). The CDR3 is 16 amino acids. CDR1 and CDR2 (germline): SQVTM, ANQGSEA. V was trimmed by 7 bases and J by 0 bases, leaving 22 bases between them. CDR3 sequence reads: CSAAQGGWGGSYEQYF. The CDR3 DNA sequence: TGCAGCGCTGCCCAGGGGGGTTGGGGTGGCTCCTACGAGCAGTACTTC.